This TCR beta chain was profiled in a study of response to subunit inactivated influenza vaccine. TCRdb analysed the RT-PCR reads with MiXCR anew, one entry per CDR3 protein. The sample records 300,000 to 350,000 distinct CDR3 sequences, around 22% being singletons. Study results and caveats: Authors suggested that a seasonal influenza vaccination recruits few new T cells each time.

This clonotype was counted between two and nine times. Antigen: not known. CDR3 length: 13 amino acids. With 0 bases removed from V and 6 bases from J, the gap between germline ends came to 8 bases. Germline V gene sequence: CDR1 MNHEY, CDR2 SVGAGI. The clonotype comes from a man between 45 and 75 years old who received an inactivated influenza vaccine. The genes are TRBV6-5 and TRBJ1-2; D gene uncertain. The input for sequencing was PBMCs from blood, taken less than 22 months after vaccination. CDR3 nucleotide sequence: TGTGCCAGCAGTTACTCCCCCCGCGATGGCTACACCTTC. It encodes CASSYSPRDGYTF.